The 29 T cell receptor beta chains reported below all come from one sample, sequenced in a study of cytomegalovirus exposure and HLA in healthy donors. The primer mix had 60 Vbeta and 13 Jbeta primers. The method was immunoSEQ multiplex PCR; TCRdb's version includes in-frame clones alone and lacks a portion of them. The sample lists 100,000 to 150,000 clones, 78% occurring once. Sequencing was performed on PBMCs. Receptor source: a female donor in good health and CMV-seronegative.

This chain uses TRBV7-9 with TRBJ2-3; 8 nucleotides line up with TRBD2. From germline, CDR1 is SEHNR and CDR2 FQNEAQ (reference sequence). V dropped 2 bases and J dropped 5; count of bases not matched to a gene: 6. The CDR3 length is 15 residues. CDR3 residues: CASSLLAGMEDTQYF. Written as DNA, the CDR3 is TGTGCCAGCAGCTTACTAGCGGGTATGGAAGATACGCAGTATTTT. The full variable domain, completed using reference TRBV7-9 and TRBJ2-3, is DTGVSQNPRHKITKRGQNVTFRCDPISEHNRLYWYRQTLGQGPEFLTYFQNEAQLEKSRLLSDRFSAERPKGSFSTLEIQRTEQGDSAMYLCASSLLAGMEDTQYFGPGTRLTVL.

DNA for the CDR3: TGCGCCAGCAGCCCCGGGTTGTCCCAACCCTACGAGCAGTACTTC. Amino acids: CASSPGLSQPYEQYF. The V and J genes are TRBV4-1 and TRBJ2-5; D is unclear. The J call could be wrong; TRBJ2-7 is a better fit for the DNA end. Germline V gives CDR1 MGHRA, CDR2 YSYEKL. The CDR3 runs to 15 residues.

V gene TRBV5-1 combines with J gene TRBJ1-2; a weak D match, TRBD1 (5 bases). Germline-derived CDR1 and CDR2 are SGHRS and YFSETQ. Trimming cost V 0 bases and J 4 bases, with 13 bases left between them. This CDR3 comprises 15 residues. The CDR3 sequence: CASSLGLGQAYGYTF. The CDR3 DNA reads TGCGCCAGCAGCTTGGGGTTGGGGCAGGCCTATGGCTACACCTTC.

This clone was observed a single time. A much larger clone sits a single nucleotide away, making a read error possible. The genes are TRBV4-2 and TRBJ1-1, with 7 bases fitting TRBD1. The CDR3 spans 18 residues. CDR1 is LGHNA, CDR2 YNFKEQ, per germline. V lost 1 base to trimming and J lost 2 bases; unmatched junction nucleotides: 13. CDR3 bases: TGTGCCAGCAGCCAAGGTCTTTTAAGTAGGACAGGAAACACTGAAGCTTTCTTT. Its protein product is CASSQGLLSRTGNTEAFF.

This chain connects TRBV18 to TRBJ1-5, with D tentatively TRBD1 (5 bases). Germline lookup yields CDR1 KGHSH and CDR2 LQKENI. CDR3 length equals 14 residues. Trimming took off 2 bases at V and 5 bases at J, with 10 bases between the two ends. CDR3 loop: CASSPNSGDQPQHF. CDR3 nucleotide sequence: TGTGCCAGCTCACCAAATTCGGGGGATCAGCCCCAGCATTTT. The whole variable domain, remainder taken from reference TRBV18 and TRBJ1-5, is NAGVMQNPRHLVRRRGQEARLRCSPMKGHSHVYWYRQLPEEGLKFMVYLQKENIIDESGMPKERFSAEFPKEGPSILRIQQVVRGDSAAYFCASSPNSGDQPQHFGDGTRLSIL.

The V gene is TRBV13, the J gene TRBJ2-2; 8 bases fit TRBD2. Trimming took 2 bases from V and 7 from J; bases not matched to a gene: 6. The CDR3 extends over 15 amino acids. Germline V CDR1 and CDR2: PRHDT, FYEKMQ (reference sequence). CDR3 residues: CASSLQREIVGELFF. Written as DNA, the CDR3 is TGTGCCAGCAGCTTACAGCGGGAGATTGTCGGGGAGCTGTTTTTT.

In its sample, this clone was seen once. The J gene is TRBJ2-5, the V gene TRBV5-1; tentative D call: TRBD2 (6 bases). Looked up from germline, CDR1 is SGHRS and CDR2 is YFSETQ. Deletions cut 4 bases from V and 5 bases from J, with 18 bases between. The CDR3 extends over 15 amino acids. CDR3 bases: TGCGCCAGCAGCCCGGACGTTAGCGGAGGGGAGACCCAGTACTTC. This sequence encodes CASSPDVSGGETQYF.

This clone was seen once. The rearrangement links TRBV6-5 to TRBJ2-7, with a weak D call TRBD2 (6 bases). The CDR3 sequence is 14 residues long. Germline V gene lookup returns CDR1 MNHEY and CDR2 SVGAGI. V lost 5 bases to trimming and J lost 4 bases, with 15 bases between them. Written as DNA, the CDR3 is TGTGCCAGCAGTGAAAGTGGAGGGGTGTACGAGCAGTACTTC. Translated, it gives CASSESGGVYEQYF.

The CDR3 DNA reads as TGTGCCAGCAGTTCTAGCGGGCTGGAGCAGTACTTC. Amino acid sequence: CASSSSGLEQYF. V is TRBV6-1 and J is TRBJ2-7; the match to TRBD2 covers 8 bases. The V and J ends lost 5 bases and 7 bases, in that order; junction bases with no gene match: 4. The CDR3 totals 12 residues. Germline CDR1 and CDR2: MNHNS and SASEGT.

This sequence joins TRBV9 and TRBJ2-2; 8 nucleotides line up with TRBD2. This CDR3 has 14 residues. After removal of 5 bases from V and 3 bases from J, the junction contained 3 bases not matched to a gene. Germline V gene sequence: CDR1 SGDLS, CDR2 YYNGEE. The chain's CDR3 is CASRVGRDTGELFF. CDR3 in DNA: TGTGCCAGCAGGGTCGGGAGGGACACCGGGGAGCTGTTTTTT.

This clone was observed a single time. V usage is TRBV7-2 and J usage is TRBJ2-1; TRBD2 agrees at 9 bases. This CDR3 region has 15 residues. Germline CDR1 reads SGHTA; CDR2 reads FQGNSA. V lost 0 bases, J lost 6 bases, and 3 bases stayed unmatched. This CDR3 reads CASSLAAGGPNEQFF. In nucleotides, the CDR3 is TGTGCCAGCAGCTTAGCGGCGGGAGGGCCCAATGAGCAGTTCTTC.

V and J are TRBV9 and TRBJ1-3, with D perhaps TRBD1 (6 bases). Trimming took off 1 base at V and 4 bases at J, with 12 bases between the two ends. The CDR3 length is 15 residues. Per the germline V gene, CDR1 is SGDLS and CDR2 is YYNGEE. The CDR3 here is CASSVKGGAGNTIYF. The CDR3, as DNA: TGTGCCAGCAGCGTAAAAGGGGGGGCCGGAAACACCATATATTTT.

The chain links TRBV6-5 to TRBJ2-7; D possibly corresponds to TRBD1 (5 bases). The CDR3 length is 12 residues. Germline CDR1 reads MNHEY; CDR2 reads SVGAGI. Trimming shortened V by 4 bases and J by 3 bases, and 7 bases separated the two germline ends. Here the CDR3 DNA reads TGTGCCAGCAGTTCGCAGGGCTACGAGCAGTACTTC. This sequence encodes CASSSQGYEQYF.

The chain couples TRBV29-1 to TRBJ2-1; 11 nucleotides agree with TRBD2. CDR3 length: 16 amino acids. From germline, CDR1 is SQVTM and CDR2 ANQGSEA. Germline trimming cut 7 bases from V and 0 bases from J; bases unmatched to any gene: 8. As DNA, the CDR3 is TGCAGCGCCCCCGGGACTAGCGGCAGCTCCTACAATGAGCAGTTCTTC. Encoded protein: CSAPGTSGSSYNEQFF.

The chain combines TRBV7-8 with TRBJ1-2; a weak D match, TRBD1 (6 bases). From germline, CDR1 is SGHVS and CDR2 FQNEAQ. Trimming shortened V by 1 base and J by 3 bases, and 9 bases separated the two germline ends. CDR3 size: 14 residues. This CDR3 is CASSLEGHDYGYTF. The CDR3 nucleotides read TGTGCCAGCAGCTTAGAGGGACACGACTATGGCTACACCTTC.

This rearrangement joins TRBV5-6 to TRBJ2-7, with 10 bases that match TRBD1. V shed 4 bases and J 5 bases; nucleotides not matched to a gene: 12. Germline CDR1 is SGHDT and CDR2 is YYEEEE. CDR3 length: 16 residues. The CDR3 loop reads CASSLSTGGLRNEQYF. The CDR3 nucleotides read TGTGCCAGCAGCCTATCGACAGGGGGCTTGAGGAACGAGCAGTACTTC.

This chain joins TRBV11-2 and TRBJ1-2, with a possible D match to TRBD1 (5 bases). Germline assignment: CDR1 SGHAT and CDR2 FQNNGV. This CDR3 is built from 15 residues. V lost 2 bases and J lost 2, with 12 bases in between. CDR3 sequence (DNA): TGTGCCAGCAGCTTAAATCAGGGTCCAAACTATGGCTACACCTTC. Protein sequence: CASSLNQGPNYGYTF.

The rearrangement joins TRBV19 to TRBJ1-1; 9 bases align to TRBD1. Trimming took 6 bases from V and 0 from J; bases not matched to a gene: 5. The CDR3 length is 15 residues. Germline V gene data show CDR1 as LNHDA and CDR2 as SQIVND (reference sequence). CDR3 DNA sequence: TGTGCCAGTAGAAGCGGACAGGGGATGAACACTGAAGCTTTCTTT. Amino acids: CASRSGQGMNTEAFF.

The rearrangement joins TRBV28 to TRBJ2-5, with 9 nucleotides matching TRBD1. J was trimmed by 6 bases and V by 7 bases; bases with no gene match: 9. CDR1 and CDR2 from the germline V gene are MDHEN and SYDVKM. The CDR3 extends over 14 amino acids. In DNA, the CDR3 is TGTGCCAGCAACTACGGGACAGGGCGGCAGACCCAGTACTTC. This encodes CASNYGTGRQTQYF.

This sequence joins TRBV7-2 and TRBJ2-3, with 7 bases lining up with TRBD1. The V gene end was trimmed by 6 bases and the J gene end by 3 bases; junction bases not matched to a gene: 6. This CDR3 is built from 14 residues. Germline-derived CDR1 and CDR2 are SGHTA and FQGNSA. In nucleotides, the CDR3 is TGTGCCAGCAGGACAGGGTTTATGACAGATACGCAGTATTTT. This sequence encodes CASRTGFMTDTQYF.

This chain links TRBV27 with TRBJ2-2; D might be TRBD1 (5 bases). From germline, CDR1 is MNHEY and CDR2 SMNVEV (reference sequence). This CDR3 comprises 14 residues. The germline V and J ends were trimmed by 5 bases and 5 bases, with 12 bases remaining between them. CDR3 nucleotides: TGTGCCAGCAGTAGACAGATAGGGACCGGGGAGCTGTTTTTT. Amino acids: CASSRQIGTGELFF.

The rearrangement uses TRBV7-9 and TRBJ2-7, with D uncertain. Trimming removed 2 bases at V and 2 bases at J, with 4 bases between. From germline, CDR1 is SEHNR and CDR2 FQNEAQ (reference sequence). The CDR3 is made up of 12 amino acids. CDR3 in amino acids: CASSLSPYEQYF. In DNA, the CDR3 is TGTGCCAGCAGCTTAAGCCCCTACGAGCAGTACTTC.

V usage is TRBV2 and J usage is TRBJ2-2; D may be TRBD2 (5 bases). This CDR3 has 13 residues. V was trimmed by 9 bases and J by 3 bases, leaving 11 bases between them. In germline, CDR1 is SNHLY, CDR2 FYNNEI. The CDR3 nucleotides are TGTGCCAGTTCCGGGGTCCACACCGGGGAGCTGTTTTTT. Protein: CASSGVHTGELFF.

This clone was found a few times. The chain recombines TRBV11-2 with TRBJ2-7; D is perhaps TRBD2 (6 bases). Germline V CDR1 and CDR2: SGHAT, FQNNGV. With 0 bases removed from V and 7 bases from J, the gap between germline ends came to 16 bases. The CDR3 has 15 amino acids. This chain's CDR3 is CASSLEAGRSTEQYF. For the CDR3, the DNA is TGTGCCAGCAGCTTAGAGGCGGGAAGATCTACTGAGCAGTACTTC. Together with reference TRBV11-2 and TRBJ2-7, the CDR3 gives the full variable domain: EAGVAQSPRYKIIEKRQSVAFWCNPISGHATLYWYQQILGQGPKLLIQFQNNGVVDDSQLPKDRFSAERLKGVDSTLKIQPAKLEDSAVYLCASSLEAGRSTEQYFGPGTRLTVT.

CDR3 in amino acids: CASSLDYSATYEQYF. DNA for the CDR3: TGTGCCAGCAGTTTGGACTATTCAGCAACCTACGAGCAGTACTTC. The chain has TRBV6-5 and TRBJ2-7; a possible D gene is TRBD2 (6 bases). There are 15 residues in the CDR3. V was shortened by 4 bases and J by 2 bases, with 15 bases between the two germline ends. Per the germline V gene, CDR1 is MNHEY and CDR2 is SVGAGI.

The DNA for the CDR3 is TGTGCCAGCAGCTTGGGGACAGGGGAGTATGGAAACACCATATATTTT. Residues: CASSLGTGEYGNTIYF. The chain recombines TRBV11-2 with TRBJ1-3, with 10 bases aligning to TRBD1. CDR1 SGHAT and CDR2 FQNNGV come from the germline V gene. The CDR3 is made up of 16 amino acids. J lost 3 bases, V lost 3 bases, and 5 bases had no gene match.

This clone came up once. V gene TRBV7-9 combines with J gene TRBJ2-1; 13 positions agree with TRBD2. V shed 10 bases and J 4 bases; nucleotides not matched to a gene: 10. CDR1 and CDR2 from the germline V gene are SEHNR and FQNEAQ (reference sequence). This CDR3 has 16 amino acids. CDR3 sequence reads: CATEALAGGIYNEQFF. In DNA, the CDR3 is TGTGCCACAGAAGCACTAGCGGGAGGGATTTACAATGAGCAGTTCTTC.

This clone is a singleton in its sample. This rearrangement joins TRBV10-3 to TRBJ2-6; 11 nucleotides match TRBD2. The V and J ends lost 2 bases and 1 base, in that order; junction bases with no gene match: 4. This CDR3 is built from 18 residues. Germline CDR1 and CDR2: ENHRY and SYGVKD. The CDR3 region is CAISEPTSGISGANVLTF. Written as DNA, the CDR3 is TGTGCCATCAGTGAGCCGACTAGCGGGATATCTGGGGCCAACGTCCTGACTTTC.

This rearrangement joins TRBV5-6 to TRBJ1-1; 8 nucleotides line up with TRBD1. Germline-derived CDR1 and CDR2 are SGHDT and YYEEEE. The V and J ends lost 4 bases and 3 bases, in that order; junction bases with no gene match: 2. The CDR3 has 13 residues. CDR3 in amino acids: CASSPDRDTEAFF. CDR3 DNA sequence: TGTGCCAGCAGCCCGGACAGGGACACTGAAGCTTTCTTT.